The rows below give T cell receptor beta chains drawn from one sample of a study of beta chain features in type 1 diabetes. Here immunoSEQ multiplex PCR was the method, and the copy in TCRdb shows in-frame clones only, minus some. The sample shows some 140,000 clones, around 9% of them seen only once. Sequencing used central memory CD4+ T cells from blood. The receptors were gathered from a man aged 25 to 40 with type 1 diabetes. The CDR3 runs from the conserved cysteine through the conserved F or W. The order of the fields is V gene, clone size, J gene, D gene, CDR3 protein, CDR3 DNA. D genes are given only for firm matches. Size tells how often a clone was seen (once, few, many) or the class of an expanded clone, and some rows leave it out.

>TRBV6-5|few|TRBJ2-5|TRBD1
CASRPGTGTETQYF
TGTGCCAGCAGGCCCGGGACAGGAACCGAGACCCAGTACTTC
>TRBV6-1|.|TRBJ1-5|.
CASSDQATGPQHF
TGTGCCAGCAGTGACCAGGCCACAGGGCCCCAGCATTTT
>TRBV19|.|TRBJ2-7|.
CASTGAEQYF
TGTGCCAGTACAGGGGCCGAGCAGTACTTC
>TRBV2|.|TRBJ2-2|TRBD1
CASRQGDTGELFF
TGTGCCAGCAGGCAGGGGGACACCGGGGAGCTGTTTTTT
>TRBV7-3|few|TRBJ2-3|.
CASSSHVPPDTQYF
TGTGCCAGCAGCTCACACGTACCACCCGATACGCAGTATTTT
>TRBV6-1|.|TRBJ1-2|.
CASSVRGVNYGYTF
TGTGCCAGCAGTGTCAGGGGCGTTAACTATGGCTACACCTTC
>TRBV7-8|few|TRBJ1-1|.
CASSYVGGMTTFF
TGTGCCAGCAGCTATGTAGGGGGAATGACAACTTTCTTT
>TRBV28|few|TRBJ1-4|.
CASSLGQNEKLFF
TGTGCCAGCAGTTTAGGTCAGAATGAAAAACTGTTTTTT
>TRBV11-1|few|TRBJ1-6|.
CASSRRQGDNSPLHF
TGTGCCAGCAGCCGCCGACAAGGTGATAATTCACCCCTCCACTTT
>TRBV7-2|few|TRBJ2-1|TRBD2
CASSSSGGSYNEQFF
TGTGCCAGCAGCTCGTCGGGGGGCTCCTACAATGAGCAGTTCTTC
>TRBV6-5|.|TRBJ2-7|TRBD1
CASSYSRTGDSEQYF
TGTGCCAGCAGTTACTCGCGGACAGGAGATTCCGAGCAGTACTTC
>TRBV7-2|few|TRBJ1-5|.
CASSLGQSQPQHF
TGTGCCAGCAGCTTAGGGCAAAGTCAGCCCCAGCATTTT
>TRBV6-1|.|TRBJ1-5|TRBD1
CASSTGYQPQHF
TGTGCCAGTTCGACAGGGTATCAGCCCCAGCATTTT
>TRBV28|.|TRBJ1-4|TRBD1
CASSPAGTGREKLFF
TGTGCCAGCAGTCCCGCCGGGACAGGGAGAGAAAAACTGTTTTTT
>TRBV20-1|few|TRBJ2-3|.
CSAVQGDTQYF
TGCAGTGCCGTTCAGGGGGATACGCAGTATTTT
>TRBV7-2|.|TRBJ2-2|TRBD2
CASSLISGGFFTGELFF
TGTGCCAGCAGCTTAATAAGCGGGGGGTTCTTTACCGGGGAGCTGTTTTTT
>TRBV6-6|.|TRBJ2-3|.
CASSYGDYQMGDTQYF
TGTGCCAGCAGTTACGGTGACTATCAGATGGGAGATACGCAGTATTTT
>TRBV5-1|few|TRBJ2-3|.
CASSDTGLDTQYF
TGCGCCAGCAGCGATACAGGGCTAGATACGCAGTATTTT
>TRBV6-5|few|TRBJ1-5|.
CASSYSASNQPQHF
TGTGCCAGCAGTTACTCAGCTAGCAATCAGCCCCAGCATTTT
>TRBV20-1|few|TRBJ2-1|.
CSAVGNEQFF
TGCAGTGCTGTCGGCAATGAGCAGTTCTTC
>TRBV11-3|few|TRBJ2-1|.
CASSLAGPGRGVEQFF
TGTGCCAGCAGCTTAGCGGGCCCGGGTCGGGGTGTTGAGCAGTTCTTC
>TRBV29-1|few|TRBJ1-1|TRBD1
CSGRDSSEAFF
TGCAGCGGTCGGGACAGCTCTGAAGCTTTCTTT
>TRBV29-1|.|TRBJ1-6|TRBD1
CSVGQGEDSPLHF
TGCAGCGTTGGACAGGGGGAAGATTCACCCCTCCACTTT
>TRBV2|few|TRBJ2-1|.
CASRRSGTLYNEQFF
TGTGCCAGCAGGAGAAGCGGAACCCTCTACAATGAGCAGTTCTTC